Sequencing of this T cell receptor beta chain was carried out in a study of cytomegalovirus exposure and HLA in healthy donors. This CDR3 is built from 16 residues. Germline CDR1 LNHDA, CDR2 SQIVND (reference sequence). Trimming stripped 6 bases from V and 5 bases from J, with 17 bases between. PCR was performed using 60 Vbeta and 13 Jbeta primers. Here immunoSEQ multiplex PCR was the method, and the copy in TCRdb shows in-frame clones only, minus some. The data contain about 170,000 clones, more than 60% of them singletons. The clonotype comes from a female donor in good health and CMV-seronegative. The chain couples TRBV19 to TRBJ1-6; the D gene is possibly TRBD1 (5 bases). The sequencing sample was made of PBMCs. As DNA, the CDR3 is TGTGCCAGTAGCCCGGATCCAGGGTGGGATAATTCACCCCTCCACTTT. Translated, it gives CASSPDPGWDNSPLHF.